This T cell receptor beta chain came from a study of early T cells in non-severe SARS-CoV-2 infection. This clonotype occurred many times. TCRdb reanalysed the 5' RACE reads using MiXCR and keeps one entry per CDR3 protein. The table includes tens of thousands of distinct CDR3 sequences, less than 7% detected once. V gave up 4 bases and J gave up 3 bases; unmatched junction bases: 6. This CDR3 region has 15 residues. Germline loops: CDR1 SEHNR, CDR2 FQNEAQ (reference sequence). V and J are TRBV7-9 and TRBJ1-5; 7 bases align to TRBD1. The receptor's source is an adult who was a healthcare worker with PCR-confirmed SARS-CoV-2 infection or an uninfected control (not recorded which). Specimen: whole blood. The CDR3 sequence: CASSSQGGDNQPQHF. In DNA, the CDR3 is TGTGCCAGCAGCTCCCAGGGGGGTGACAATCAGCCCCAGCATTTT.